Listed below are T cell receptor beta chains from one sample, sequenced in a study of cytomegalovirus exposure and HLA in healthy donors. The assay was immunoSEQ multiplex PCR, and TCRdb's table has in-frame clones only and misses some. The table has roughly 100,000 clones, approximately 94% seen once. The sequenced material came from PBMCs. Source of these receptors: a woman aged 18-29 years in good health and CMV-seronegative. Both conserved end residues are part of each CDR3. D genes are given only for firm matches. A row's size may be missing; if present it is once, few, many or a size class.

J gene	V gene	clone size	D gene	CDR3 protein	CDR3 DNA
TRBJ2-7	TRBV2	NA	TRBD2	CASGGGYEQYF	TGTGCCAGCGGCGGGGGGTACGAGCAGTACTTC
TRBJ2-1	TRBV4-2	once	TRBD2	CASSPRLPLLAGPVNEQFF	TGTGCCAGCAGCCCAAGACTTCCCCTCCTAGCGGGGCCCGTCAATGAGCAGTTCTTC
TRBJ1-5	TRBV14	NA	NA	CASSQGGGMGPQHF	TGTGCCAGCAGCCAAGGGGGGGGAATGGGGCCCCAGCATTTT
TRBJ2-3	TRBV7-2	NA	NA	CASSSAPLLWATQYF	TGTGCCAGCAGCTCCGCCCCTTTACTGTGGGCTACGCAGTATTTT
TRBJ2-7	TRBV5-6	NA	NA	CASSLGAGNLYEQYF	TGTGCCAGCAGCTTGGGGGCAGGAAACCTTTACGAGCAGTACTTC
TRBJ2-7	TRBV19	NA	TRBD1	CASSFGQGFEQYF	TGTGCCAGTAGCTTTGGACAGGGGTTCGAGCAGTACTTC
TRBJ2-3	TRBV30	NA	NA	CAWSGLTGRSTQYF	TGTGCCTGGAGTGGCCTTACCGGAAGGAGTACGCAGTATTTT
TRBJ2-3	TRBV6-1	NA	NA	CASSEGTAPSTDTQYF	TGTGCCAGCAGTGAAGGGACTGCGCCTAGCACAGATACGCAGTATTTT
TRBJ1-4	TRBV9	NA	TRBD1	CASSVTGGYEKLFF	TGTGCCAGCAGCGTGACAGGGGGTTATGAAAAACTGTTTTTT
TRBJ2-1	TRBV10-3	NA	NA	CAISEGGTNEQFF	TGTGCCATCAGTGAGGGAGGCACAAATGAGCAGTTCTTC
TRBJ1-2	TRBV9	NA	TRBD1	CASSVDTQGALGYGYTF	TGTGCCAGCAGCGTAGACACCCAGGGGGCCCTGGGCTATGGCTACACCTTC
TRBJ2-3	TRBV27	NA	TRBD1	CASSKRTGGDTQYF	TGTGCCAGCAGTAAACGGACAGGCGGGGATACGCAGTATTTT